This T cell receptor (beta chain) derives from a study of blood T cell repertoires in COVID-19. Study-level information: The origin of the acute and convalescent COVID-19 samples was the United States, Italy and Spain.

CDR3 length: 14 residues. Deletions cut 2 bases from V and 8 bases from J, with 14 bases between. Looked up from germline, CDR1 is KGHDR and CDR2 is SFDVKD. Participants, 18 to 89 years old, spanned under 30 US areas. The repertoire was sequenced with immunoSEQ multiplex PCR; TCRdb's copy has only in-frame clones and lacks some. The sample lists around 270,000 clones, 88% occurring once. The rearrangement links TRBV24-1 to TRBJ1-2; D possibly corresponds to TRBD1 (6 bases). The source of this sequence is a woman aged 40 to 50 who had been exposed to COVID-19. Sequencing used PBMCs or T cells enriched from blood (not recorded which). CDR3 loop: CATSDYPGVGGYTF. The CDR3 bases are TGTGCCACCAGTGATTATCCAGGGGTCGGAGGCTACACCTTC.